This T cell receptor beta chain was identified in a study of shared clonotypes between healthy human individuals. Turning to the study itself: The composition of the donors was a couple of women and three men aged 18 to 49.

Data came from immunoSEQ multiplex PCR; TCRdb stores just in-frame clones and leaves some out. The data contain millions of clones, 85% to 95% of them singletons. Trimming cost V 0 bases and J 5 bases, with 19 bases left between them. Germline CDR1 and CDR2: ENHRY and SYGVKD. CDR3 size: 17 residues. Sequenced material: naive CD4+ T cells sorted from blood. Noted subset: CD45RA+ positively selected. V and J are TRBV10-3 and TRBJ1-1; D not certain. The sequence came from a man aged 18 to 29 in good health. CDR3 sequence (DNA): TGTGCCATCAGTGAGTCCGACGGCGGACCGCTACTGACTGAAGCTTTCTTT. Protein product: CAISESDGGPLLTEAFF.